The clone carrying this T cell receptor beta chain has only a few counts. Its antigen is unknown. TCR beta CDR3 sequences were amplified from RNA transcripts. In the first-round RT-PCR of the TCR CDR3, the HTBI primer set was used. TCRdb itself ran the multiplex PCR reads through MiXCR, one entry per CDR3 protein. This sample carries roughly 570,000 distinct CDR3 sequences, 15% to 18% of them seen once, and the ten largest clones take around 7.5%. Germline assignment: CDR1 MNHEY and CDR2 SMNVEV (reference sequence). The V and J ends lost 6 bases and 5 bases respectively, with 17 bases between them. The length of the CDR3 is 14 residues. These data are taken from a study of T cells in Graves' hyperthyroidism and ophthalmopathy. Study outcomes and limitations: Also found in blood were most expanded thyroid clonotypes above 0.001.

V gene TRBV27 combines with J gene TRBJ2-7; weak D call: TRBD2 (6 bases). Sequenced sample: blood. This TCR was sampled from a woman under 40 with Graves' hyperthyroidism. The DNA of the CDR3 is TGTGCCAGCAGGGATACTGGACTATACAACGAGCAGTACTTC. Its translation: CASRDTGLYNEQYF.